This TCR beta chain was identified during a study of CD8 T cells in Susac syndrome. Reverse transcription used roughly 0.5 to 1 ug RNA and random hexamers. One entry per CDR3 protein, called by TCRdb with MiXCR from the immunoSEQ multiplex PCR reads. The table lists around 56,000 distinct CDR3 sequences, roughly 92% of them singletons. V lost 2 bases, J lost 3 bases, and 17 bases lay in between. This CDR3 comprises 16 residues. Germline assignment: CDR1 MDHEN and CDR2 SYDVKM. Sequenced sample: CD8+ T cells from PBMCs. This rearrangement joins TRBV28 to TRBJ2-7; a possible D gene is TRBD2 (6 bases). The source is a human donor in good health. CDR3 region: CASSLSFMGLRYEQYF. DNA for the CDR3: TGTGCCAGCAGTTTAAGTTTTATGGGACTCCGCTACGAGCAGTACTTC. Supplemented by reference TRBV28 and TRBJ2-7, the full variable domain reads DVKVTQSSRYLVKRTGEKVFLECVQDMDHENMFWYRQDPGLGLRLIYFSYDVKMKEKGDIPEGYSVSREKKERFSLILESASTNQTSMYLCASSLSFMGLRYEQYFGPGTRLTVT.